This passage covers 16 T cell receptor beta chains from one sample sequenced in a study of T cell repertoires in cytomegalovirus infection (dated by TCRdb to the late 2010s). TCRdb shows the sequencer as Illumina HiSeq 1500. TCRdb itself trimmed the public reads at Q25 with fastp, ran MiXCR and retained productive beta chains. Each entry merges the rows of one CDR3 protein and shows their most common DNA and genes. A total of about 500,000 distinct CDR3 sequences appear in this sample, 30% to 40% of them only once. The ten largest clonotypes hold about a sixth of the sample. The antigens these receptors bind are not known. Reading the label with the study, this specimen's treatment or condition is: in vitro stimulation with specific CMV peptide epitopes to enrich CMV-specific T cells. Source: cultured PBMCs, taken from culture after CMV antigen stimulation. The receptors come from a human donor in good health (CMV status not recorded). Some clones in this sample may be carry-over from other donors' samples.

The CDR3 DNA sequence: TGTGCCAGCAGCTTAACCAATACAGGGGGCAGAGTCACAGATACGCAGTATTTT. This sequence encodes CASSLTNTGGRVTDTQYF. This chain links TRBV7-3 with TRBJ2-3; the match to TRBD1 covers 9 bases. CDR3 length: 18 amino acids. Trimming took 0 bases from V and 2 from J; bases not matched to a gene: 9. In germline, CDR1 is SGHTA, CDR2 FQGTGA.

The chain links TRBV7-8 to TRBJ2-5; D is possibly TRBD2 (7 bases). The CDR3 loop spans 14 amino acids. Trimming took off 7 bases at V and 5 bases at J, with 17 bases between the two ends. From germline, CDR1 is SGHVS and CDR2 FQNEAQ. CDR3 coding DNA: TGTGCCAGCACCTTTAGGGGGGGTCCTGAGACCCAGTACTTC. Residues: CASTFRGGPETQYF.

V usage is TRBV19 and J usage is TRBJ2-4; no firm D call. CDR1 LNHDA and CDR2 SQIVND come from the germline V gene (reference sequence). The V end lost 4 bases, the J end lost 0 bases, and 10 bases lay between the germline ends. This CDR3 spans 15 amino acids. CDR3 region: CASSRTDLAKNIQYF. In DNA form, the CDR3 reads TGTGCCAGTAGTAGAACAGATCTAGCCAAAAACATTCAGTACTTC.

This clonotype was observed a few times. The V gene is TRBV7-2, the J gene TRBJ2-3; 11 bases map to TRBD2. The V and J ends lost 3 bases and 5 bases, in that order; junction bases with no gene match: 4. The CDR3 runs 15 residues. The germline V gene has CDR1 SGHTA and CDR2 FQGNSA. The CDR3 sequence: CASSFIAGGGDTQYF. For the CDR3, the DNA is TGTGCCAGCAGCTTTATAGCGGGAGGGGGAGATACGCAGTATTTT.

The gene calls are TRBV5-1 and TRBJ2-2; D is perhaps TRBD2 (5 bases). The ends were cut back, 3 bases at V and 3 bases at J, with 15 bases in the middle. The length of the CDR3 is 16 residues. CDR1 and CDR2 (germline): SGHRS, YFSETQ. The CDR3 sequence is CASSYEGVTDTGELFF. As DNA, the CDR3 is TGCGCCAGCAGCTATGAGGGAGTCACGGACACCGGGGAGCTGTTTTTT.

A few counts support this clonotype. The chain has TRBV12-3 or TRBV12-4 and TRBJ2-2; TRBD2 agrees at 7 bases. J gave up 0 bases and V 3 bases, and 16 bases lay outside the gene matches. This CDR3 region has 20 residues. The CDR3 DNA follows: TGTGCCAGCAGTTTTAAAAGACGACTAGCCCTCAACGCGAACACCGGGGAGCTGTTTTTT. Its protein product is CASSFKRRLALNANTGELFF.

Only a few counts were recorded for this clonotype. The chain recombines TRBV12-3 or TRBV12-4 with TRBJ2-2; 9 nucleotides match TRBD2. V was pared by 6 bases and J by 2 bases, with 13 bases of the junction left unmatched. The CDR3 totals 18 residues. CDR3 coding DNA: TGTGCCAGCAGCCCAAACCCCGGACTAGCGATAAACACCGGGGAGCTGTTTTTT. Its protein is CASSPNPGLAINTGELFF.

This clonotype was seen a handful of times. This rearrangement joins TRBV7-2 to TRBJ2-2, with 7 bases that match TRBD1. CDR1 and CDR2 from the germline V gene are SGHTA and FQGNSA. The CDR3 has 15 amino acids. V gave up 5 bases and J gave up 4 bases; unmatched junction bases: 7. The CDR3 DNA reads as TGTGCCAGCAGCATAAGGGACAGAAGCACCGGGGAGCTGTTTTTT. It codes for CASSIRDRSTGELFF.

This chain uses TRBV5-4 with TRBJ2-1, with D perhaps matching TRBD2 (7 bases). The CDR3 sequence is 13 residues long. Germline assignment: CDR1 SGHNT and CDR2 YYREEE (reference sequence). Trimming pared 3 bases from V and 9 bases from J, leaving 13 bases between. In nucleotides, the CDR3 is TGTGCCAGCAGCTGGGGGGGGCCTGGTGAGCAGTTCTTC. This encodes CASSWGGPGEQFF.

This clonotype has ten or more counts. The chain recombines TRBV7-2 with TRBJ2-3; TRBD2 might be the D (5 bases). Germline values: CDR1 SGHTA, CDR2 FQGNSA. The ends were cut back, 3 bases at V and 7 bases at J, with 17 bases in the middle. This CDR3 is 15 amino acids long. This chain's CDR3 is CASSFRNPGMNTQYF. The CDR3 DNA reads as TGTGCCAGCAGCTTTCGTAACCCGGGGATGAATACGCAGTATTTT.

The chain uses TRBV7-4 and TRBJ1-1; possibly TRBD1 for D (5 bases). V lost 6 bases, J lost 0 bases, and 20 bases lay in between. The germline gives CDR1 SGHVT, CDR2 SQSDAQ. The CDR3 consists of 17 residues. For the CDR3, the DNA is TGTGCCAGCAGTGCTCGGCGGGCGGGGACCATGAACACTGAAGCTTTCTTT. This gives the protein CASSARRAGTMNTEAFF.

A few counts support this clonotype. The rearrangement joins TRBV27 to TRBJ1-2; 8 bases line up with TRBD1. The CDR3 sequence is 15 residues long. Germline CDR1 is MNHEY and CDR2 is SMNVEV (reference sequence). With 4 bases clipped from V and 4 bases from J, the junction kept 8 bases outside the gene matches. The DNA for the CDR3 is TGTGCCAGCAGTTCCGACGGACAGGGAATCTATGGCTACACCTTC. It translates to CASSSDGQGIYGYTF.

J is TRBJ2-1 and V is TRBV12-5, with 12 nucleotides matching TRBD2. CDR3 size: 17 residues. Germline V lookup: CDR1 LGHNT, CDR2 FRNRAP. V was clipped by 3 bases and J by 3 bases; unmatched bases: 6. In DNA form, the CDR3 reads TGTGCTAGTGGTTTTACCCAGACTAGCGGGAGCTACAATGAGCAGTTCTTC. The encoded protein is CASGFTQTSGSYNEQFF.

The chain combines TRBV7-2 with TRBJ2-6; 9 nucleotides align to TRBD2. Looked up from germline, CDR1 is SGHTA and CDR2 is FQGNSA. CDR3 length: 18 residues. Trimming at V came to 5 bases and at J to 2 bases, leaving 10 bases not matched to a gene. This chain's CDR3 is CASSLSSGTSPGANVLTF. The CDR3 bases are TGTGCCAGCAGCCTTAGTAGCGGGACTAGCCCTGGGGCCAACGTCCTGACTTTC.

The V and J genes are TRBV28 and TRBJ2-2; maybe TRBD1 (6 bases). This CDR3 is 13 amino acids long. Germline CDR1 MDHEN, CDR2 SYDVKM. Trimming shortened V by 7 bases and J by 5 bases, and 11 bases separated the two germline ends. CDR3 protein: CASTLRGTGELFF. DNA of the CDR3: TGTGCCAGCACTCTTAGGGGGACCGGGGAGCTGTTTTTT.

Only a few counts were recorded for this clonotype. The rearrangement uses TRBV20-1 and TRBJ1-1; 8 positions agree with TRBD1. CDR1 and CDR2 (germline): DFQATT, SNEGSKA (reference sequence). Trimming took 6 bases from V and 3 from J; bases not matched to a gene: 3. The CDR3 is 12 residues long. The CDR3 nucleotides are TGCAGTGCGGGACAGGCGGACACTGAAGCTTTCTTT. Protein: CSAGQADTEAFF.